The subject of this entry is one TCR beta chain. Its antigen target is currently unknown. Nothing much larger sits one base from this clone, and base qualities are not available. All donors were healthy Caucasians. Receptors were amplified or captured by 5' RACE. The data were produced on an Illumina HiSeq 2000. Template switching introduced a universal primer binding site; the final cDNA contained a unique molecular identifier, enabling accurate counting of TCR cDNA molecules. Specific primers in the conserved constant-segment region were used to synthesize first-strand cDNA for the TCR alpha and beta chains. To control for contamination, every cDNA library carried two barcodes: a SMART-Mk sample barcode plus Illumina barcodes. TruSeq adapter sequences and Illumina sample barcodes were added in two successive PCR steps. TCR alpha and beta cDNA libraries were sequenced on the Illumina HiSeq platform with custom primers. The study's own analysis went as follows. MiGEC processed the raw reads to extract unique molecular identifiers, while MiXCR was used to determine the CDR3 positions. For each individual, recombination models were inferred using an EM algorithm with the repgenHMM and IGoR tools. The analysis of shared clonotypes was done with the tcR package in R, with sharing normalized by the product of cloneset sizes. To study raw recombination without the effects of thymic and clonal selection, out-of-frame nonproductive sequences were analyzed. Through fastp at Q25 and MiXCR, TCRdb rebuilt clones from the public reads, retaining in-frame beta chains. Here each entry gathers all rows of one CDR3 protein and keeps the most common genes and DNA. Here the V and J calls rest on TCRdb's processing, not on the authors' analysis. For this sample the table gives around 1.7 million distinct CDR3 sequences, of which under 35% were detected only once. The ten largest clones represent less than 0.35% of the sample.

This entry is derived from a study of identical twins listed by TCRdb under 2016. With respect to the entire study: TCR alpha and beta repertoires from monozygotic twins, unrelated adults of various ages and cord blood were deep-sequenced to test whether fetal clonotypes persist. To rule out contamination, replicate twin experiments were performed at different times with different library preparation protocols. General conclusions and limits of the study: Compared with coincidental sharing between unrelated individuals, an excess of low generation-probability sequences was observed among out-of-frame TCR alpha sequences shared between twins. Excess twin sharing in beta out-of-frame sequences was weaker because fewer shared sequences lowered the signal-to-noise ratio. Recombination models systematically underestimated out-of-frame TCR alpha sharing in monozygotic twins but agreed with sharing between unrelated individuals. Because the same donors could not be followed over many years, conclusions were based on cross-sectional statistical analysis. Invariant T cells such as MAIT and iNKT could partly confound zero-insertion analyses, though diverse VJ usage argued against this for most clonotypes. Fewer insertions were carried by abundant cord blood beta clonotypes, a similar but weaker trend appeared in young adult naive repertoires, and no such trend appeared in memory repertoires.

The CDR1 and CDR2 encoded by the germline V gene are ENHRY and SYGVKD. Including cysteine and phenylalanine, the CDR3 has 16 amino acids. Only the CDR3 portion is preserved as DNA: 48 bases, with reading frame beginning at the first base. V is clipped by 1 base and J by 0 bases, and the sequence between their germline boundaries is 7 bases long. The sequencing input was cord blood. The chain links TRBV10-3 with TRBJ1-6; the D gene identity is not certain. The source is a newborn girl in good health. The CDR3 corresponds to CAISEFTSSYNSPLHF. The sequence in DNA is TGTGCCATCAGTGAGTTCACGAGCTCCTATAATTCACCCCTCCACTTT.